This T cell receptor beta chain is drawn from a study of identical twins. Study-wide findings and caveats: Not following the same donors, the study drew its conclusions from cross-sectional statistical analysis.

In this sample, this clonotype turned up many times. Its specificity is not known. In TCRdb, the 5' RACE reads were re-called with MiXCR into one record per CDR3 protein. The sample lists some 710,000 distinct CDR3 sequences, 6% to 6.5% occurring once. The V segment lost 3 bases and the J segment 2 bases; nucleotides outside the gene matches: 6. In germline, CDR1 is SGHKS, CDR2 YYEKEE (reference sequence). There are 15 residues in the CDR3. V and J are TRBV5-5 and TRBJ2-3, with TRBD2 matching 7 bases. Sample: naive T cells sorted from blood. The TCR was taken from a young man in good health. CDR3 amino acids: CASSSSGTTTDTQYF. CDR3 coding DNA: TGTGCCAGCAGCTCGTCCGGGACTACCACAGATACGCAGTATTTT.